A single sample is the source of the 22 T cell receptor beta chains below, sequenced in a study of shared clonotypes between healthy human individuals (dated by TCRdb to 2018 to 2021). CD8 naive samples were obtained by positive selection for CCR7 among CD45RO-negative cells, yielding a CD45RA+CCR7+ population from which TemRA cells were excluded. Libraries were constructed by the immunoSEQ multiplex PCR assay. The source is immuneACCESS, and TCRdb retained only in-frame sequences with V and J called. Part of the clones is not carried over; for the studies checked, unresolved V genes explain less than half of this, and the remainder is unexplained. For this sample there are approximately 2,200,000 clones; 85% to 95% appear just once. Of the sample, 1.5% to 2% falls within the top ten clones. The material sequenced was naive CD8+ T cells from PBMCs. The cell subset or site label for this specimen denotes: CD45RA+CCR7+. Every receptor here comes from a young man in good health. Some clones in this sample may be carry-over from other donors' samples.

A few counts support this clone. This chain uses TRBV27 with TRBJ1-2; possible D gene TRBD1, 5 bases. From germline, CDR1 is MNHEY and CDR2 SMNVEV (reference sequence). This CDR3 comprises 13 residues. Deletions cut 5 bases from V and 8 bases from J, with 15 bases between. CDR3: CASSRSWGDGYTF. CDR3 DNA: TGTGCCAGCAGTCGGTCGTGGGGGGACGGCTACACCTTC.

V gene TRBV30 combines with J gene TRBJ1-5; D gene uncertain. V was clipped by 0 bases and J by 7 bases, with 13 bases between them. The CDR3 covers 14 residues. The V gene's germline CDR1 is GTSNPN and CDR2 SVGIG (reference sequence). As DNA, the CDR3 is TGTGCCTGGAGTGTTGGTGGGATTGTGCAGCCCCAGCATTTT. Translated: CAWSVGGIVQPQHF.

The J gene is TRBJ1-1, the V gene TRBV19, with 7 bases that match TRBD1. Looked up from germline, CDR1 is LNHDA and CDR2 is SQIVND (reference sequence). Losses at the gene ends were 10 bases for V and 4 bases for J; bases not matched to a gene: 6. The CDR3 runs 12 residues. In nucleotides, the CDR3 is TGTGCCACCGCCAGGGGGTTCACTGAAGCTTTCTTT. Protein: CATARGFTEAFF.

The V call is TRBV7-9, the J call TRBJ1-2; D possibly corresponds to TRBD1 (5 bases). The CDR3 totals 12 residues. Trimming took 5 bases from V and 7 from J, leaving 11 bases between them. The germline V gene has CDR1 SEHNR and CDR2 FQNEAQ (reference sequence). CDR3 DNA: TGTGCCAGCAGCGTGGGACGGACTGGCTACACCTTC. The encoded protein is CASSVGRTGYTF.

The chain uses TRBV9 and TRBJ1-1; no reliable D call. V was clipped by 0 bases and J by 0 bases, with 6 bases between them. The germline CDR1 and CDR2 sequences are SGDLS and YYNGEE. This CDR3 has 14 residues. As DNA, the CDR3 is TGTGCCAGCAGCGTAGATAGATTGAACACTGAAGCTTTCTTT. As protein: CASSVDRLNTEAFF.

The DNA of the CDR3 is TGTGCCAGCAGTGTGGATGGATCCTATGGCTACACCTTC. Translating gives CASSVDGSYGYTF. The chain employs TRBV2 and TRBJ1-2, with D uncertain. The V and J ends lost 4 bases and 4 bases respectively, with 10 bases between them. Germline V CDR1 and CDR2: SNHLY, FYNNEI. The CDR3 runs 13 residues.

V is TRBV4-1 and J is TRBJ1-4, with D perhaps matching TRBD1 (6 bases). V lost 4 bases, J lost 5 bases, and 17 bases lay in between. The CDR3 totals 16 residues. Germline V gene lookup returns CDR1 MGHRA and CDR2 YSYEKL. The CDR3 coding sequence is TGCGCCAGCAGCCTAGGATGGACAGAAACGAATGAAAAACTGTTTTTT. Translated, it gives CASSLGWTETNEKLFF.

This chain connects TRBV9 to TRBJ1-4; 9 nucleotides match TRBD1. V lost 4 bases, J lost 8 bases, and 9 bases stayed unmatched. The CDR3 runs 15 residues. Germline-derived CDR1 and CDR2 are SGDLS and YYNGEE. The CDR3 spells CASSPAGQGGEKLFF. In nucleotides, the CDR3 is TGTGCCAGCAGCCCAGCGGGACAGGGTGGGGAAAAACTGTTTTTT. Full variable domain (remainder filled in from reference TRBV9 and TRBJ1-4): DSGVTQTPKHLITATGQRVTLRCSPRSGDLSVYWYQQSLDQGLQFLIQYYNGEERAKGNILERFSAQQFPDLHSELNLSSLELGDSALYFCASSPAGQGGEKLFFGSGTQLSVL.

This chain connects TRBV11-2 to TRBJ2-7; weak D call: TRBD2 (5 bases). Germline-derived CDR1 and CDR2 are SGHAT and FQNNGV. The V end lost 6 bases, the J end lost 1 base, and 13 bases lay between the germline ends. The CDR3 is 14 residues long. CDR3 coding DNA: TGTGCCAGCAGTACCCGGGATGAATCCTACGAGCAGTACTTC. Protein product: CASSTRDESYEQYF.

This clone has only one observation. The CDR3 DNA sequence: TGTGCCAGCAGCCACCTCACAACATTGGGCAATGAGCAGTTCTTC. This codes for CASSHLTTLGNEQFF. This sequence joins TRBV28 and TRBJ2-1; D remains ambiguous. The V gene's germline CDR1 is MDHEN and CDR2 SYDVKM. V was trimmed by 6 bases and J by 6 bases, leaving 18 bases between them. The CDR3 covers 15 residues. The full variable domain, its missing parts supplied by reference TRBV28 and TRBJ2-1, is DVKVTQSSRYLVKRTGEKVFLECVQDMDHENMFWYRQDPGLGLRLIYFSYDVKMKEKGDIPEGYSVSREKKERFSLILESASTNQTSMYLCASSHLTTLGNEQFFGPGTRLTVL.

This chain joins TRBV6-1 and TRBJ1-1, with a possible D match to TRBD1 (6 bases). V was trimmed by 4 bases and J by 0 bases, leaving 9 bases between them. The germline V gene has CDR1 MNHNS and CDR2 SASEGT. The CDR3 loop spans 14 amino acids. The CDR3 loop reads CASSGGPMNTEAFF. Here the CDR3 DNA reads TGTGCCAGCAGTGGGGGGCCGATGAACACTGAAGCTTTCTTT.

This clone came up a few times. Other DNA sequences in this specimen translate into the identical CDR3. V and J are TRBV9 and TRBJ1-1, with unresolved D. Looked up from germline, CDR1 is SGDLS and CDR2 is YYNGEE. CDR3 length: 14 residues. V gave up 4 bases and J gave up 0 bases, with 10 bases separating them. CDR3 nucleotide sequence: TGTGCCAGCAGCCCTCCCGGGTTGAACACTGAAGCTTTCTTT. It encodes CASSPPGLNTEAFF.

V usage is TRBV9 and J usage is TRBJ2-7, with a possible D match to TRBD1 (6 bases). The CDR3 covers 15 residues. In germline, CDR1 is SGDLS, CDR2 YYNGEE. The V end lost 4 bases, the J end lost 2 bases, and 16 bases lay between the germline ends. The CDR3 here is CASSPEYGTTYEQYF. The CDR3 nucleotides read TGTGCCAGCAGCCCCGAATACGGGACAACCTACGAGCAGTACTTC.

The V call is TRBV4-2, the J call TRBJ1-1; no clear D gene. V was shortened by 2 bases and J by 0 bases, with 13 bases between the two germline ends. Germline CDR1 and CDR2: LGHNA and YNFKEQ. CDR3 size: 16 residues. CDR3 DNA: TGTGCCAGCAGCCAAAAAGCGGGTAGGATGAACACTGAAGCTTTCTTT. This translates into CASSQKAGRMNTEAFF.

Regarding this clone: The junction and the germline gene differ at one end; a read error may be behind it. This sequence joins TRBV28 and TRBJ1-1; D possibly corresponds to TRBD1 (6 bases). CDR1 and CDR2 (germline): MDHEN, SYDVKM. This CDR3 contains 14 residues. CDR3 DNA sequence: TGTGCCAGCAGTCTATGGGACATGAACACTGAAGCTTTCTTT. Its protein product is CASSLWDMNTEAFF.

This chain uses TRBV28 with TRBJ1-2, with D possibly matching TRBD1 (6 bases). Per the germline V gene, CDR1 is MDHEN and CDR2 is SYDVKM. This CDR3 is built from 16 residues. Between the trimmed V and J ends, which lost 2 bases and 6 bases, there was a span of 19 bases. The DNA for the CDR3 is TGTGCCAGCAGTTTAGTGCCCCAGGGGCGGTTTCATGGCTACACCTTC. Its protein is CASSLVPQGRFHGYTF.

The rearrangement links TRBV15 to TRBJ2-5; D uncertain. CDR1 is LNHNV and CDR2 is YYDKDF in the germline V gene (reference sequence). The CDR3 is made up of 12 amino acids. V was cut by 8 bases and J by 4 bases, with 11 bases left in between. The DNA for the CDR3 is TGTGCCACCTCGGAAAGCAGAGAGACCCAGTACTTC. Translating it yields CATSESRETQYF.

The table lists this clone with a count of one. This chain joins TRBV27 and TRBJ2-1; TRBD1 might be the D (6 bases). Trimming removed 5 bases at V and 0 bases at J, with 14 bases between. Germline lookup yields CDR1 MNHEY and CDR2 SMNVEV (reference sequence). The CDR3 consists of 16 residues. Here the CDR3 reads CASSPTGQSSYNEQFF. The CDR3, as DNA: TGTGCCAGCAGTCCAACAGGACAGAGCTCCTACAATGAGCAGTTCTTC.

About this clone itself: The same CDR3 also results from other DNA sequences found in this sample. This chain links TRBV28 with TRBJ2-7; D gene unclear. CDR3 length equals 14 residues. Trimming removed 5 bases at V and 2 bases at J, with 13 bases between. Germline V CDR1 and CDR2: MDHEN, SYDVKM. CDR3 amino acids: CASSPPGRTYEQYF. The CDR3 DNA reads TGTGCCAGCAGTCCCCCGGGTCGAACCTACGAGCAGTACTTC.

The gene calls are TRBV4-2 and TRBJ2-2; D is possibly TRBD1 or TRBD2 (5 bases each). Germline V gene sequence: CDR1 LGHNA, CDR2 YNFKEQ. This CDR3 is built from 14 residues. Trimming removed 0 bases at V and 7 bases at J, with 9 bases between. CDR3 sequence reads: CASSQDRGDGELFF. The CDR3 DNA sequence: TGTGCCAGCAGCCAAGACCGGGGCGACGGGGAGCTGTTTTTT.

The CDR3 loop reads CASSFTLLGGWDYGYTF. In nucleotides, the CDR3 is TGTGCCAGCAGCTTTACCCTCCTGGGGGGATGGGACTATGGCTACACCTTC. The chain combines TRBV7-2 with TRBJ1-2, with D possibly TRBD1 on 5 matching bases. Looked up from germline, CDR1 is SGHTA and CDR2 is FQGNSA. The CDR3 contains 17 residues. Trimming stripped 3 bases from V and 3 bases from J, with 20 bases between.

The gene calls are TRBV27 and TRBJ2-7; perhaps D is TRBD1 or TRBD2 (5 bases each). Per germline, CDR1 MNHEY and CDR2 SMNVEV (reference sequence). This CDR3 spans 13 amino acids. Trimming removed 3 bases at V and 4 bases at J, with 10 bases between. As DNA, the CDR3 is TGTGCCAGCAGTTTCGGGACGGAGTACGAGCAGTACTTC. It translates to CASSFGTEYEQYF.